Listed below are T cell receptor beta chains from one sample, sequenced in a study of cytomegalovirus exposure and HLA in healthy donors. Data came from immunoSEQ multiplex PCR; TCRdb stores just in-frame clones and leaves some out. The repertoire holds around 150,000 clones, with 65% to 80% as singletons. The sample comprised PBMCs. The receptor set was obtained from a man aged 40-49 years in good health and CMV-seronegative. The CDR3 runs from the conserved cysteine through the conserved F or W. D genes are given only for firm matches. Only some rows state a clone size, as once, few, many or a class for expanded clones.

TRBD2,15,TRBJ2-3,TRBV6-4,-,CASSDETSGSDTQYF,TGTGCCAGCAGTGACGAGACTAGCGGCTCAGATACGCAGTATTTT
TRBD1,14,TRBJ1-2,TRBV29-1,-,CSVEGDRGIYGYTF,TGCAGCGTTGAAGGGGACAGGGGGATCTATGGCTACACCTTC
-,15,TRBJ2-5,TRBV18,-,CASSPVDKLQETQYF,TGTGCCAGCTCACCCGTGGACAAACTTCAAGAGACCCAGTACTTC
TRBD1,16,TRBJ1-4,TRBV6-5,-,CASSFSGTGGWEKLFF,TGTGCCAGCAGTTTCTCCGGGACAGGGGGTTGGGAAAAACTGTTTTTT
-,15,TRBJ1-4,TRBV18,-,CASSPQSHGGEKLFF,TGTGCCAGCTCACCACAGTCCCATGGCGGAGAAAAACTGTTTTTT
-,15,TRBJ1-1,TRBV7-2,-,CASSYIDRFGTEAFF,TGTGCCAGCAGCTATATCGACAGGTTTGGCACTGAAGCTTTCTTT
TRBD1,15,TRBJ1-2,TRBV28,-,CASSSGTGGSYGYTF,TGTGCCAGCAGTTCGGGGACAGGGGGTAGCTATGGCTACACCTTC
TRBD2,15,TRBJ2-1,TRBV5-1,few,CASSLVPSGRDEQFF,TGCGCCAGCAGCTTGGTGCCTAGCGGGAGGGATGAGCAGTTCTTC
-,14,TRBJ1-2,TRBV6-5,-,CASSYSGAGYGYTF,TGTGCCAGCAGTTACTCCGGTGCCGGCTATGGCTACACCTTC
TRBD2,17,TRBJ2-1,TRBV5-1,-,CASSLLISGSSYNEQFF,TGCGCCAGCAGCTTGCTGATTAGCGGGAGCTCCTACAATGAGCAGTTCTTC
TRBD1,15,TRBJ1-3,TRBV9,-,CASSVQGVSGNTIYF,TGTGCCAGCAGCGTACAGGGGGTTTCTGGAAACACCATATATTTT
TRBD2,14,TRBJ2-7,TRBV2,-,CASKAGVLSYEQYF,TGTGCCAGCAAAGCGGGGGTCCTTTCCTACGAGCAGTACTTC
-,15,TRBJ2-7,TRBV19,-,CASTLGGQYTYEQYF,TGTGCCAGTACCCTCGGGGGACAGTATACCTACGAGCAGTACTTC
TRBD2,16,TRBJ2-1,TRBV4-2,-,CASSHTSGRALVEQFF,TGTGCCAGCAGCCATACTAGCGGGAGGGCCCTCGTTGAGCAGTTCTTC
TRBD1,16,TRBJ2-1,TRBV7-9,-,CASRPPTGARHDEQFF,TGTGCCAGCAGACCCCCGACAGGGGCTCGGCACGATGAGCAGTTCTTC
TRBD1,19,TRBJ1-1,TRBV18,few,CASSPNSPGTGFHQAEAFF,TGTGCCAGCTCGCCCAATTCTCCCGGGACAGGATTCCACCAGGCTGAAGCTTTCTTT
-,13,TRBJ2-7,TRBV19,-,CASSIGQGDEQYF,TGTGCCAGTAGTATAGGCCAGGGTGACGAGCAGTACTTC
-,13,TRBJ2-7,TRBV7-3,-,CASSLPGQGEQYF,TGTGCCAGCAGCCTCCCGGGCCAGGGGGAGCAGTACTTC
-,16,TRBJ1-1,TRBV4-3,-,CASSDRRGGGGTEAFF,TGCGCCAGCAGCGACCGAAGGGGGGGCGGGGGCACTGAAGCTTTCTTT
-,14,TRBJ2-7,TRBV10-3,-,CATGFTGNSYEQYF,TGTGCCACCGGGTTCACAGGCAACTCCTACGAGCAGTACTTC
-,13,TRBJ1-2,TRBV7-6,few,CASSLSQDYGYTF,TGTGCCAGCAGCTTAAGCCAGGATTATGGCTACACCTTC
-,14,TRBJ2-5,TRBV7-6,-,CASSLGQGKETQYF,TGTGCCAGCAGCTTGGGGCAGGGGAAGGAGACCCAGTACTTC
TRBD1,14,TRBJ2-5,TRBV5-1,-,CASSVGQGMETQYF,TGCGCCAGCAGCGTCGGACAGGGTATGGAGACCCAGTACTTC
-,15,TRBJ2-5,TRBV18,-,CASSPARAGGETQYF,TGTGCCAGCTCACCAGCACGGGCAGGGGGGGAGACCCAGTACTTC
-,15,TRBJ2-2,TRBV2,-,CASSDSATNTGELFF,TGTGCCAGCAGCGACAGCGCAACGAACACCGGGGAGCTGTTTTTT
TRBD2,14,TRBJ2-7,TRBV6-5,-,CASSYGTNSYEQYF,TGTGCCAGCAGTTATGGGACTAACTCCTACGAGCAGTACTTC
TRBD1,15,TRBJ1-6,TRBV6-1,-,CASSDDRGGVSPLHF,TGTGCCAGCAGTGACGACAGGGGGGGCGTTTCACCCCTCCACTTT
TRBD1,12,TRBJ2-7,TRBV29-1,-,CSVEGQDLRQYF,TGCAGCGTTGAGGGACAGGACCTCCGGCAGTACTTC
-,14,TRBJ2-7,TRBV30,-,CAWSIAWSSYEQYF,TGTGCCTGGAGTATTGCCTGGAGCTCCTACGAGCAGTACTTC
TRBD2,17,TRBJ2-7,TRBV5-6,-,CASRGTIGTSRAYEQYF,TGTGCCAGCAGGGGGACTATAGGAACTTCACGCGCCTACGAGCAGTACTTC
-,13,TRBJ2-7,TRBV5-1,-,CASSFGGSYEQYF,TGCGCCAGCAGCTTCGGAGGGTCCTACGAGCAGTACTTC
-,13,TRBJ1-4,TRBV28,-,CASSSRMVEKLFF,TGTGCCAGCAGTTCCAGAATGGTCGAAAAACTGTTTTTT
TRBD1,22,TRBJ2-7,TRBV4-1,-,CASSQELYRDRGKAGVSREQYF,TGCGCCAGCAGCCAAGAACTCTACCGGGACAGGGGAAAAGCGGGAGTAAGTCGTGAGCAGTACTTC
-,14,TRBJ2-3,TRBV7-9,-,CASSFSRSTDTQYF,TGTGCCAGCAGCTTTTCGCGGAGCACAGATACGCAGTATTTT
TRBD2,14,TRBJ2-7,TRBV9,-,CASSAGGLADEQYF,TGTGCCAGCAGCGCCGGGGGACTAGCCGACGAGCAGTACTTC
-,14,TRBJ1-1,TRBV5-4,-,CASSLTGYETEAFF,TGTGCCAGCAGCTTGACAGGGTACGAAACTGAAGCTTTCTTT
TRBD2,17,TRBJ2-2,TRBV30,-,CAWSPPAGGGAAGELFF,TGTGCCTGGAGTCCCCCGGCGGGAGGGGGTGCGGCCGGGGAGCTGTTTTTT
-,15,TRBJ1-6,TRBV2,-,CASNSRAPGDSPLHF,TGTGCCAGCAATTCTCGGGCTCCCGGGGATTCACCCCTCCACTTT
TRBD1,15,TRBJ1-1,TRBV7-2,-,CASSLTGGMNTEAFF,TGTGCCAGCAGCTTAACAGGGGGAATGAACACTGAAGCTTTCTTT
TRBD2,13,TRBJ2-7,TRBV30,-,CAWGGLADYEQYF,TGTGCCTGGGGGGGACTAGCGGACTACGAGCAGTACTTC
TRBD1,13,TRBJ1-1,TRBV7-9,few,CASSGQGITEAFF,TGTGCCAGCAGCGGACAGGGGATCACTGAAGCTTTCTTT
TRBD1,15,TRBJ2-1,TRBV9,-,CASSVGTGVYNEQFF,TGTGCCAGCAGCGTAGGGACAGGCGTTTACAATGAGCAGTTCTTC
TRBD1,14,TRBJ2-1,TRBV6-6,-,CASSYRQGLNEQFF,TGTGCCAGCAGTTACCGACAGGGCCTCAATGAGCAGTTCTTC
-,15,TRBJ2-7,TRBV13,-,CASSLSGLSSYEQYF,TGTGCCAGCAGCTTATCCGGGTTGAGCTCCTACGAGCAGTACTTC
-,13,TRBJ2-5,TRBV7-2,-,CASSFADQETQYF,TGTGCCAGCAGCTTCGCGGACCAAGAGACCCAGTACTTC
-,14,TRBJ2-3,TRBV27,-,CASSFLGATDTQYF,TGTGCCAGCAGTTTCTTGGGGGCCACAGATACGCAGTATTTT
TRBD1,15,TRBJ1-2,TRBV6-5,-,CASSSDRGRVVGYTF,TGTGCCAGCAGTTCCGACAGGGGGCGTGTTGTTGGCTACACCTTT
TRBD1,14,TRBJ2-7,TRBV6-5,few,CASSIQQGRGEQYF,TGTGCCAGCAGTATCCAACAGGGGCGTGGCGAGCAGTACTTC
-,14,TRBJ1-1,TRBV10-3,-,CAISEGNRDTEAFF,TGTGCCATCAGTGAGGGGAACAGGGATACTGAAGCTTTCTTT
TRBD1,16,TRBJ2-1,TRBV7-8,-,CASSLVPRGGRGEQFF,TGTGCCAGCAGCTTAGTCCCTAGAGGGGGCAGGGGTGAGCAGTTCTTC
TRBD2,15,TRBJ2-3,TRBV6-5,-,CASSLSGGATDTQYF,TGTGCCAGCAGTCTAAGCGGGGGGGCCACAGATACGCAGTATTTT